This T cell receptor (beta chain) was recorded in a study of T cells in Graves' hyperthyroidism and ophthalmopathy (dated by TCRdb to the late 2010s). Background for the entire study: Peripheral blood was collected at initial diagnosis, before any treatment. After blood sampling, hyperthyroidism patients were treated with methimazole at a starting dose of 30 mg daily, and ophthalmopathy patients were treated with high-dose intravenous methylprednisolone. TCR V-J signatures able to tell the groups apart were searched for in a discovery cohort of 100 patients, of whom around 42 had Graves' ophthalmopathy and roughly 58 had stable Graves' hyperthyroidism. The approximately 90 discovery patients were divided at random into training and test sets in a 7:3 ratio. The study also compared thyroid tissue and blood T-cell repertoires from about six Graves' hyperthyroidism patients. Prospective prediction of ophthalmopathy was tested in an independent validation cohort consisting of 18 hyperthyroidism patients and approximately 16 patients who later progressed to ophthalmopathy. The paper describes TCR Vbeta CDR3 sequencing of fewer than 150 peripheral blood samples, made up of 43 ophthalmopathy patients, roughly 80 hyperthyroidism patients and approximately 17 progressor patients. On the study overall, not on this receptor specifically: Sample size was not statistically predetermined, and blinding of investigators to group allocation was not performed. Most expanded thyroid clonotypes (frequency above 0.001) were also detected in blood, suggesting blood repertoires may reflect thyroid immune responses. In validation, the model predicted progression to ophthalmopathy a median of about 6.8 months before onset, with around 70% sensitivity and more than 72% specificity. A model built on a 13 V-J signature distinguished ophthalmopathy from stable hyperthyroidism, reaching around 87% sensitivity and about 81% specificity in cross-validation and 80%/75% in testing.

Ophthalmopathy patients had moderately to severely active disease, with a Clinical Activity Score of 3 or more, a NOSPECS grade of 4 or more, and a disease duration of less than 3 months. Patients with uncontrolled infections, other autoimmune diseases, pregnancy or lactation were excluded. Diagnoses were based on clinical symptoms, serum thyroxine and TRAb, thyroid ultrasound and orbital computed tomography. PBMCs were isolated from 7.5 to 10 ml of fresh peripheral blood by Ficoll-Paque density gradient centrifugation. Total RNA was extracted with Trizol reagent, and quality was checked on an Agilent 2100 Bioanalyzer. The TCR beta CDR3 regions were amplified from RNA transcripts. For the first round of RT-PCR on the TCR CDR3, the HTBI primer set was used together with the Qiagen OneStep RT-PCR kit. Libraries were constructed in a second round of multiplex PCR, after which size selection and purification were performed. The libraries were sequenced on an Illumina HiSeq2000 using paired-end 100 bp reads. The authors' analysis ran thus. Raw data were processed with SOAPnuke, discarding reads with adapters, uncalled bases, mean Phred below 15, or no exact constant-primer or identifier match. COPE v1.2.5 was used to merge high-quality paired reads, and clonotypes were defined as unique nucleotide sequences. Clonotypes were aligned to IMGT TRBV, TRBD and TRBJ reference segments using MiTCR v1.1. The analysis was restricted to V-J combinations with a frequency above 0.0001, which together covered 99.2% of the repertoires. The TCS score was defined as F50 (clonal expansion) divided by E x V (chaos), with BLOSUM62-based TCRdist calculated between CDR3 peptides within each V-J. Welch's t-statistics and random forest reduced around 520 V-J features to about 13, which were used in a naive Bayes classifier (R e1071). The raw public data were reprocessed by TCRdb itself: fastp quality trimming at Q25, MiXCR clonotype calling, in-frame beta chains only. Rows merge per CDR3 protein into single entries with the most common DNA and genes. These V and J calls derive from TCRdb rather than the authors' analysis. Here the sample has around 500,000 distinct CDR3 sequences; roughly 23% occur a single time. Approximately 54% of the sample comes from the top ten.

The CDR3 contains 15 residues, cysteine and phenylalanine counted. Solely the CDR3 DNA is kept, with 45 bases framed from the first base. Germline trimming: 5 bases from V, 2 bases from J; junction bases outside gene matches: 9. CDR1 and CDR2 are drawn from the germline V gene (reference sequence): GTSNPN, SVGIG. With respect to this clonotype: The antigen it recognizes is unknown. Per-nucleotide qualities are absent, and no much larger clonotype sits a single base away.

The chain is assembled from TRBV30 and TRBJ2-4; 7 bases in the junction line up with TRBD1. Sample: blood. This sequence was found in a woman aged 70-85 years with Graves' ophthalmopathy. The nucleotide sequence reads TGTGCCTGGGGAAGACAGGGTCCAACCAAAAACATTCAGTACTTC. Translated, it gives CAWGRQGPTKNIQYF.